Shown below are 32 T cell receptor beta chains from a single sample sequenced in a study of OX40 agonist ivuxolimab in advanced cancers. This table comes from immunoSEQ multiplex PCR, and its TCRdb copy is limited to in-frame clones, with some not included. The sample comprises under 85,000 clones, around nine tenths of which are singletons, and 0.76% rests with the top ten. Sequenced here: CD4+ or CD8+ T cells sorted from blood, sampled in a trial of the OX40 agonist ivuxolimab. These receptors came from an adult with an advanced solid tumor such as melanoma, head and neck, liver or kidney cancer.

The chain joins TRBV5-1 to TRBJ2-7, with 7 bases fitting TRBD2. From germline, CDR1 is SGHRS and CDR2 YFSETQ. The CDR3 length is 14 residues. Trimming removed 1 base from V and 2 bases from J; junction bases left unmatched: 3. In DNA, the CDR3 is TGCGCCAGCAGCTTGAGCGGGGATACCTACGAGCAGTACTTC. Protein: CASSLSGDTYEQYF.

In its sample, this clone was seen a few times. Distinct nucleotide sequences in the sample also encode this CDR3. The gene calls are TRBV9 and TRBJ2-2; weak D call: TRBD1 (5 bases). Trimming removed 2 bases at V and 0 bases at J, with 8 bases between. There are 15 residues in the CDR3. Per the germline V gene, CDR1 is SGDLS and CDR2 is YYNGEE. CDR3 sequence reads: CASSVGQTNTGELFF. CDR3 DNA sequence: TGTGCCAGCAGCGTGGGGCAGACGAACACCGGGGAGCTGTTTTTT. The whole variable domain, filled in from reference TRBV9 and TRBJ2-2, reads DSGVTQTPKHLITATGQRVTLRCSPRSGDLSVYWYQQSLDQGLQFLIQYYNGEERAKGNILERFSAQQFPDLHSELNLSSLELGDSALYFCASSVGQTNTGELFFGEGSRLTVL.

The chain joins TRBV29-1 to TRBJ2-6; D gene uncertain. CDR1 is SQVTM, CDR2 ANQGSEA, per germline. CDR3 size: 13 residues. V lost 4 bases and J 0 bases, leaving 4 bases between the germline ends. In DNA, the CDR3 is TGCAGCGTTGTTCTCTCTGGGGCCAACGTCCTGACTTTC. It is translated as CSVVLSGANVLTF.

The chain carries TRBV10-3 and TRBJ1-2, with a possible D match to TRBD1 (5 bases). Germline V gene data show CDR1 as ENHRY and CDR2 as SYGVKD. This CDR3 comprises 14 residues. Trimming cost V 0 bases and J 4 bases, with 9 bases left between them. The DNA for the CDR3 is TGTGCCATCAGTGAGTCAGGGCAGGGCTATGGCTACACCTTC. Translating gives CAISESGQGYGYTF.

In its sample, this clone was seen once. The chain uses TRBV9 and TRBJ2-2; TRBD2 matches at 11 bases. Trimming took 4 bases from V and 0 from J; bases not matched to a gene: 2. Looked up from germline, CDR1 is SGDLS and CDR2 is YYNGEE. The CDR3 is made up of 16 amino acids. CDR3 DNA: TGTGCCAGCAGCCCGGGACTAGCGGCGAACACCGGGGAGCTGTTTTTT. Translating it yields CASSPGLAANTGELFF.

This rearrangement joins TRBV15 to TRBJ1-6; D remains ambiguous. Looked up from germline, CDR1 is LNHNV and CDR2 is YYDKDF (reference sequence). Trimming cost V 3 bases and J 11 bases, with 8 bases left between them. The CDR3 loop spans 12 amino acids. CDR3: CATSSDLPPLHF. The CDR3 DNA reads TGTGCCACCAGCAGTGATTTACCACCCCTCCACTTT.

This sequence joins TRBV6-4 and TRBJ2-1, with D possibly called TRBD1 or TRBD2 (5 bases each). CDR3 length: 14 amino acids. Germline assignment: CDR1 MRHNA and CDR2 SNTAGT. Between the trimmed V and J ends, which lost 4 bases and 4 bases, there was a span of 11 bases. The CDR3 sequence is CASSASGAYNEQFF. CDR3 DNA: TGTGCCAGCAGTGCGTCCGGGGCATACAATGAGCAGTTCTTC.

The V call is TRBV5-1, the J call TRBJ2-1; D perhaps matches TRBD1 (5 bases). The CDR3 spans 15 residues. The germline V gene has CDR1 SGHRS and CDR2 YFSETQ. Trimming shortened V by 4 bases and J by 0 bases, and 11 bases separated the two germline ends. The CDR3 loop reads CASSRQTTSYNEQFF. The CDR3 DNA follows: TGCGCCAGCAGCAGACAGACGACCTCCTACAATGAGCAGTTCTTC. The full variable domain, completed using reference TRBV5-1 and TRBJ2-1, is KAGVTQTPRYLIKTRGQQVTLSCSPISGHRSVSWYQQTPGQGLQFLFEYFSETQRNKGNFPGRFSGRQFSNSRSEMNVSTLELGDSALYLCASSRQTTSYNEQFFGPGTRLTVL.

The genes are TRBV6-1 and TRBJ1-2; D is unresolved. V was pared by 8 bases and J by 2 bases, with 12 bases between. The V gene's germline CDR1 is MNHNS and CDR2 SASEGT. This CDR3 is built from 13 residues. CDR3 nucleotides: TGTGCCAGCGTCGTGATGCTCAACTATGGCTACACCTTC. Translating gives CASVVMLNYGYTF.

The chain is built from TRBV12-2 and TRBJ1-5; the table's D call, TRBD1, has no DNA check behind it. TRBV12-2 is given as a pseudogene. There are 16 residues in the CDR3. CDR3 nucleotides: TGTGCAAGTCGCTTATCCACGGGACAGGGGGACCAGCCCCAGCATTTT. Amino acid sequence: CASRLSTGQGDQPQHF.

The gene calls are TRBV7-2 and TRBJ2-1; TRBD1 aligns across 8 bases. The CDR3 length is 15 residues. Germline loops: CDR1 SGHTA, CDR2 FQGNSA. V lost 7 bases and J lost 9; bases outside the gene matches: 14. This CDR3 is CASTPPRQGPVEQFF. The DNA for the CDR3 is TGTGCCAGCACCCCGCCGAGACAGGGGCCTGTTGAGCAGTTCTTC.

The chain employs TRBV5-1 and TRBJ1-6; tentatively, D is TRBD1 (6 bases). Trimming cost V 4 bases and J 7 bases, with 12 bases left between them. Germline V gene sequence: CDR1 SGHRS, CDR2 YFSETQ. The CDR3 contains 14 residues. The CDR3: CASSPDRTNSPLHF. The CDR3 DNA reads TGCGCCAGCAGCCCTGACAGGACAAATTCACCCCTCCACTTT.

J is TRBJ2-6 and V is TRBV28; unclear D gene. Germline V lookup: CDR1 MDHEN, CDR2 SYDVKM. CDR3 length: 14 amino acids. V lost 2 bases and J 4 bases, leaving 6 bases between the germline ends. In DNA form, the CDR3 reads TGTGCCAGCAGTTTAAGTTCCGGGGCCAACGTCCTGACTTTC. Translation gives CASSLSSGANVLTF.

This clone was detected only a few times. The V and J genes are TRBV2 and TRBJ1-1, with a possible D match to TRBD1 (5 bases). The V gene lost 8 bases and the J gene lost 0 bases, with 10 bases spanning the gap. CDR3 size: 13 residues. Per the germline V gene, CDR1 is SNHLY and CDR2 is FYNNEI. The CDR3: CASAKQVNTEAFF. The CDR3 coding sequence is TGTGCCAGCGCCAAACAGGTGAACACTGAAGCTTTCTTT.

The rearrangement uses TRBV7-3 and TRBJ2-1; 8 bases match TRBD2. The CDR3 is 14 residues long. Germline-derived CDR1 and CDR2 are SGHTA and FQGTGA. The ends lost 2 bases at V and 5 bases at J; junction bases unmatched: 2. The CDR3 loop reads CASSLAGGHNEQFF. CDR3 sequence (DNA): TGTGCCAGCAGCTTAGCGGGAGGACACAATGAGCAGTTCTTC. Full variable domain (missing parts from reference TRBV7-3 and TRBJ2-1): GAGVSQTPSNKVTEKGKYVELRCDPISGHTALYWYRQSLGQGPEFLIYFQGTGAADDSGLPNDRFFAVRPEGSVSTLKIQRTERGDSAVYLCASSLAGGHNEQFFGPGTRLTVL.

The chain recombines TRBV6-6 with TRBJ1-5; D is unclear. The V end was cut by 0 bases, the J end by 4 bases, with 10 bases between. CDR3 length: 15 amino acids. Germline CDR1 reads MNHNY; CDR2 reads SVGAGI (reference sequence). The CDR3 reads CASSYSGGENQPQHF. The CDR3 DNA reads TGTGCCAGCAGTTACTCAGGTGGAGAGAATCAGCCCCAGCATTTT.

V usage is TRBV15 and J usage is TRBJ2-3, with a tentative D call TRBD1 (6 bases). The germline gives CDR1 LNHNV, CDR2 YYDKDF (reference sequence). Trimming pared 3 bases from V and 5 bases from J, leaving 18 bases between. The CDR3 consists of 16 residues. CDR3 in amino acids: CATSSRTVIQEDTQYF. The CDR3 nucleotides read TGTGCCACCAGCAGCAGGACAGTAATTCAGGAAGATACGCAGTATTTT.

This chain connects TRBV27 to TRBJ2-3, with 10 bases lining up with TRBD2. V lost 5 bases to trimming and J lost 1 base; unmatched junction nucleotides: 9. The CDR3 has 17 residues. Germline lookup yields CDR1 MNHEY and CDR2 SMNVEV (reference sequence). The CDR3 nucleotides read TGTGCCAGCAGTCTATGGGCTAGCGGGGGCCGCACAGATACGCAGTATTTT. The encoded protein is CASSLWASGGRTDTQYF.

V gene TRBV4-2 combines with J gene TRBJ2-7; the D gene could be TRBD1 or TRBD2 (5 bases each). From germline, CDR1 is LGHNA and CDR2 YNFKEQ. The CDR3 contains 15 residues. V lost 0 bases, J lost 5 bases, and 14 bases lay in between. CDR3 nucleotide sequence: TGTGCCAGCAGCCAAGAAGGGACCTTCTTCGACGAGCAGTACTTC. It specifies CASSQEGTFFDEQYF.

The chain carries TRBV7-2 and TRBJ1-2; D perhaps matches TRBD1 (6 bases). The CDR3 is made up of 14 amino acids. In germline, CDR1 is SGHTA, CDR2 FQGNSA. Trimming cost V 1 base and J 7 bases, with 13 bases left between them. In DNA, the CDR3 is TGTGCCAGCAGCTTAGGGACAGCTGAGAGTGGCTACACCTTC. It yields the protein CASSLGTAESGYTF. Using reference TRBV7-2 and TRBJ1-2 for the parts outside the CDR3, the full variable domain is GAGVSQSPSNKVTEKGKDVELRCDPISGHTALYWYRQSLGQGLEFLIYFQGNSAPDKSGLPSDRFSAERTGGSVSTLTIQRTQQEDSAVYLCASSLGTAESGYTFGSGTRLTVV.

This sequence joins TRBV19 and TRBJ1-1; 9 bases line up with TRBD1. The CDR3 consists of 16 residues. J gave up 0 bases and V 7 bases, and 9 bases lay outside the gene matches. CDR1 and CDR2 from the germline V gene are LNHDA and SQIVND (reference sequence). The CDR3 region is CASTSGTGLLNTEAFF. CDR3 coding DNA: TGTGCCAGTACCTCGGGGACAGGGCTCTTGAACACTGAAGCTTTCTTT.

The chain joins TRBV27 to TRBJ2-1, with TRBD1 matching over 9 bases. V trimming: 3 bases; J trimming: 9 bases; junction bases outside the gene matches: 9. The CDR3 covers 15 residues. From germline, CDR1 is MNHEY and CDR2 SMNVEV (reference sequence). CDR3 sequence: CASSFYRQGDGEQFF. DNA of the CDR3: TGTGCCAGCAGTTTCTACCGACAGGGGGACGGTGAGCAGTTCTTC.

CDR3 nucleotides: TGCGCCAGCAGTCCCGGGAACCCCTACAATGAGCAGTTCTTC. This gives the protein CASSPGNPYNEQFF. The chain has TRBV10-1 and TRBJ2-1; TRBD2 might be the D (5 bases). From germline, CDR1 is WNHNN and CDR2 SYGVQD (reference sequence). Trimming removed 5 bases from V and 2 bases from J, with 10 bases in between. The CDR3 length is 14 residues.

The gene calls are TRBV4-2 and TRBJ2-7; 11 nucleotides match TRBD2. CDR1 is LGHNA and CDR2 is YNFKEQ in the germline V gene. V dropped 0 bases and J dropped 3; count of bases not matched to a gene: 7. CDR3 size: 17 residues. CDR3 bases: TGTGCCAGCAGCCAAGAATGGAAGACTAGCGGGATCTACGAGCAGTACTTC. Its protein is CASSQEWKTSGIYEQYF.

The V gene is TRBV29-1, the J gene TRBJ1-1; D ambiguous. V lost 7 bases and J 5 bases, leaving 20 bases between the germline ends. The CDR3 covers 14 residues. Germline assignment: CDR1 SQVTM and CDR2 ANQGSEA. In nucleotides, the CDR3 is TGCAGCGACATACACGGACCCTTGGGGACTGAAGCTTTCTTT. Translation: CSDIHGPLGTEAFF.

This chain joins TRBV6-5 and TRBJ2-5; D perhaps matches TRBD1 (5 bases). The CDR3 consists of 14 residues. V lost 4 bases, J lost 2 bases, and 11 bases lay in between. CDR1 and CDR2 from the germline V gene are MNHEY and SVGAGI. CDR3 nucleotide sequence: TGTGCCAGCAGTTTATGGGGCGAACAAGAGACCCAGTACTTC. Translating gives CASSLWGEQETQYF.

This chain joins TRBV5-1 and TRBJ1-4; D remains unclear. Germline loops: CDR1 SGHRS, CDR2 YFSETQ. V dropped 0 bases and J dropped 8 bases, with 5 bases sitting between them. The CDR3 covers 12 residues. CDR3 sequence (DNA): TGCGCCAGCAGCTTGGGGAACGAAAAACTGTTTTTT. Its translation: CASSLGNEKLFF.

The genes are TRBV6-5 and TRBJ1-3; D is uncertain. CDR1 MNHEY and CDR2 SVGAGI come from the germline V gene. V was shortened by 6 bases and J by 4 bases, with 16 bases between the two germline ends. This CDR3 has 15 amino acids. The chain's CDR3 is CASSARRASGNTIYF. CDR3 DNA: TGTGCCAGCAGCGCCCGTAGGGCCTCAGGAAACACCATATATTTT.

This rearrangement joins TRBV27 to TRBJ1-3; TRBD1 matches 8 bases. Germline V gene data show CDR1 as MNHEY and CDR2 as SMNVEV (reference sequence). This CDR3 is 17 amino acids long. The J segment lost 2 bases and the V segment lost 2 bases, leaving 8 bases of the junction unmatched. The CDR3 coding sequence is TGTGCCAGCAGTTTAGGGGGAGTCAGGGGGCCTGGAAACACCATATATTTT. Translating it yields CASSLGGVRGPGNTIYF.

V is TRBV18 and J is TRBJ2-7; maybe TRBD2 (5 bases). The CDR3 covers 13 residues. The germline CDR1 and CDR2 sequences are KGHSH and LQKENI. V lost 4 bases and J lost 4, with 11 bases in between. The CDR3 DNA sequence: TGTGCCAGCTCACTCGGACTGGAGTACGAGCAGTACTTC. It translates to CASSLGLEYEQYF. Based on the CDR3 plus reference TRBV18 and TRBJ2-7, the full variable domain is NAGVMQNPRHLVRRRGQEARLRCSPMKGHSHVYWYRQLPEEGLKFMVYLQKENIIDESGMPKERFSAEFPKEGPSILRIQQVVRGDSAAYFCASSLGLEYEQYFGPGTRLTVT.

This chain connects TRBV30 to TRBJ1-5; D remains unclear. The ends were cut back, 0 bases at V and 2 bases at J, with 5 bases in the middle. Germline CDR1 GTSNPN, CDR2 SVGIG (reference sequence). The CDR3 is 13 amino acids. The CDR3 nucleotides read TGTGCCTGGAGTGTTAGCGGCAATCAGCCCCAGCATTTT. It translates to CAWSVSGNQPQHF.

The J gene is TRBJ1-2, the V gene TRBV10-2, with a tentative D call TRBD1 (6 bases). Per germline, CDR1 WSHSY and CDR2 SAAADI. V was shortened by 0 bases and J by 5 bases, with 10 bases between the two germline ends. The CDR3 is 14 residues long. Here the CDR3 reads CASSESRQGYGYTF. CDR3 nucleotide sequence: TGCGCCAGCAGTGAGTCGAGGCAGGGGTATGGCTACACCTTC.